The 30 T cell receptor beta chains reported below all come from one sample, sequenced in a study of OX40 agonist ivuxolimab in advanced cancers. Clones were read by immunoSEQ multiplex PCR, and TCRdb kept only the in-frame ones, dropping some. The table shows 55,000 to 70,000 clones, with 86% occurring only once. This specimen was CD4+ or CD8+ T cells sorted from blood, taken in a trial of the OX40 agonist ivuxolimab. These receptors came from an adult with an advanced solid tumor such as melanoma, head and neck, liver or kidney cancer.

This rearrangement joins TRBV9 to TRBJ2-2, with D unresolved. This CDR3 is 14 amino acids long. V lost 3 bases, J lost 3 bases, and 9 bases lay in between. Looked up from germline, CDR1 is SGDLS and CDR2 is YYNGEE. In DNA form, the CDR3 reads TGTGCCAGCAGCGCCCACATGGACACCGGGGAGCTGTTTTTT. Translation: CASSAHMDTGELFF.

The rearrangement links TRBV9 to TRBJ1-6; the match to TRBD1 covers 7 bases. Germline CDR1 is SGDLS and CDR2 is YYNGEE. After removal of 3 bases from V and 6 bases from J, the junction contained 6 bases not matched to a gene. The CDR3 has 15 residues. CDR3: CASSADRVGNSPLHF. CDR3 DNA sequence: TGTGCCAGCAGCGCCGACAGGGTGGGTAATTCACCCCTCCACTTT.

The chain is built from TRBV4-3 and TRBJ1-1; D is ambiguous. The CDR3 is 12 amino acids. Between the trimmed V and J ends, which lost 2 bases and 6 bases, there was a span of 7 bases. CDR1 is LGHNA and CDR2 is YSLEER in the germline V gene. The DNA of the CDR3 is TGCGCCAGCAGCCAAACGGGAGCTGAAGCTTTCTTT. Translated, it gives CASSQTGAEAFF.

The chain carries TRBV18 and TRBJ1-2; no reliable D call. Looked up from germline, CDR1 is KGHSH and CDR2 is LQKENI. Trimming shortened V by 0 bases and J by 5 bases, and 16 bases separated the two germline ends. The CDR3 sequence is 16 residues long. The DNA for the CDR3 is TGTGCCAGCTCACCACCGGAAGGGAAGGGCGATTATGGCTACACCTTC. Encoded protein: CASSPPEGKGDYGYTF.

This CDR3 reads CASSEGKIAGGLFTDTQYF. CDR3 DNA: TGCGCCAGCAGTGAAGGGAAAATAGCGGGGGGACTCTTCACAGATACGCAGTATTTT. The V and J genes are TRBV10-2 and TRBJ2-3; 10 nucleotides line up with TRBD2. The junction had 14 bases not matched to a gene; V was cut back by 3 bases and J by 2 bases. From germline, CDR1 is WSHSY and CDR2 SAAADI. The CDR3 totals 19 residues.

This clone is medium-sized within its sample. The rearrangement links TRBV28 to TRBJ1-5, with a possible D match to TRBD1 (5 bases). CDR3 length: 14 residues. V dropped 1 base and J dropped 6 bases, with 10 bases sitting between them. Germline lookup yields CDR1 MDHEN and CDR2 SYDVKM. CDR3 DNA: TGTGCCAGCAGTTTATTTGGGGCTGCTCAGCCCCAGCATTTT. Translating it yields CASSLFGAAQPQHF.

V usage is TRBV1 and J usage is TRBJ2-1; no check of the table's D call, TRBD2, against the DNA was made. TRBV1 has pseudogene status. The CDR3 contains 16 residues. The CDR3 region is CTSSPGTSGRSKEQFF. As DNA, the CDR3 is TGCACCAGCAGCCCGGGGACTAGCGGGAGAAGCAAGGAGCAGTTCTTC.

The chain employs TRBV5-1 and TRBJ2-3; either TRBD1 or TRBD2 may supply D (5 bases each). CDR1 is SGHRS, CDR2 YFSETQ, per germline. The CDR3 length is 15 residues. V was clipped by 4 bases and J by 2 bases, with 14 bases between them. For the CDR3, the DNA is TGCGCCAGCAGCGCGGATGGGGGAGTCACAGATACGCAGTATTTT. This encodes CASSADGGVTDTQYF.

This chain connects TRBV19 to TRBJ2-3; tentatively, D is TRBD1 (5 bases). Germline V gene lookup returns CDR1 LNHDA and CDR2 SQIVND (reference sequence). CDR3 length equals 13 residues. V was pared by 6 bases and J by 1 base, with 8 bases between. Here the CDR3 DNA reads TGTGCCAGTAGGGACATTCGCACAGATACGCAGTATTTT. Translating it yields CASRDIRTDTQYF.

The chain carries TRBV5-1 and TRBJ2-5; D might be TRBD1 (6 bases). The V gene's germline CDR1 is SGHRS and CDR2 YFSETQ. V lost 0 bases and J 4 bases, leaving 13 bases between the germline ends. CDR3 length: 15 amino acids. CDR3 nucleotides: TGCGCCAGCAGCTTGGCGGGACAATGGGGAGAGACCCAGTACTTC. Translating gives CASSLAGQWGETQYF.

V and J are TRBV7-2 and TRBJ2-7; D call uncertain. This CDR3 has 13 amino acids. The V end lost 5 bases, the J end lost 3 bases, and 11 bases lay between the germline ends. In germline, CDR1 is SGHTA, CDR2 FQGNSA. CDR3 sequence reads: CASSPYYYYEQYF. For the CDR3, the DNA is TGTGCCAGCAGCCCCTATTATTACTACGAGCAGTACTTC.

This chain links TRBV19 with TRBJ1-4; possibly TRBD1 for D (5 bases). The V and J ends lost 7 bases and 10 bases respectively, with 25 bases between them. This CDR3 is built from 16 residues. Per germline, CDR1 LNHDA and CDR2 SQIVND (reference sequence). The DNA for the CDR3 is TGTGCCAGTATCGACAGTATGCGGCTTGAGACTAGAAAACTGTTTTTT. It codes for CASIDSMRLETRKLFF. The variable domain in full, with the rest retrieved from reference TRBV19 and TRBJ1-4, is DGGITQSPKYLFRKEGQNVTLSCEQNLNHDAMYWYRQDPGQGLRLIYYSQIVNDFQKGDIAEGYSVSREKKESFPLTVTSAQKNPTAFYLCASIDSMRLETRKLFFGSGTQLSVL.

CDR3 amino acids: CAISESGGRGEAFF. The CDR3 coding sequence is TGTGCCATCAGTGAGTCAGGCGGACGGGGTGAAGCTTTCTTT. This chain joins TRBV10-3 and TRBJ1-1; D remains unclear. CDR1 is ENHRY, CDR2 SYGVKD, per germline. The ends were cut back, 0 bases at V and 7 bases at J, with 12 bases in the middle. The CDR3 runs 14 residues.

The gene calls are TRBV19 and TRBJ2-1; no clear D gene. Germline V lookup: CDR1 LNHDA, CDR2 SQIVND (reference sequence). This CDR3 is built from 16 residues. Trimming cost V 0 bases and J 8 bases, with 17 bases left between them. This chain's CDR3 is CASSIEGLEFGDEQFF. CDR3 sequence (DNA): TGTGCCAGTAGTATAGAAGGGCTAGAGTTTGGCGATGAGCAGTTCTTC.

The chain couples TRBV6-1 to TRBJ2-5; D may match TRBD1 or TRBD2 (5 bases each). Germline CDR1 is MNHNS and CDR2 is SASEGT. The V and J ends lost 7 bases and 3 bases respectively, with 12 bases between them. The CDR3 is 13 residues long. The CDR3, as DNA: TGTGCCAGCAAAGGGACGGTAAAAGAGACCCAGTACTTC. Its translation is CASKGTVKETQYF.

The CDR3 spells CASSVVRADTQYF. The CDR3 DNA reads TGTGCCAGCAGCGTAGTACGGGCAGATACGCAGTATTTT. The V call is TRBV9, the J call TRBJ2-3; no definite D call. The CDR3 runs 13 residues. From germline, CDR1 is SGDLS and CDR2 YYNGEE. Trimming stripped 0 bases from V and 4 bases from J, with 6 bases between.

The genes are TRBV28 and TRBJ2-7; TRBD2 matches at 10 bases. Germline V lookup: CDR1 MDHEN, CDR2 SYDVKM. This CDR3 is built from 15 residues. J gave up 2 bases and V 6 bases, and 7 bases lay outside the gene matches. The CDR3 loop is CASRFGTSETYEQYF. The CDR3 DNA sequence: TGTGCCAGCAGATTCGGGACTAGCGAGACCTACGAGCAGTACTTC.

This chain links TRBV5-1 with TRBJ1-1; no reliable D call. This CDR3 contains 15 residues. The germline CDR1 and CDR2 sequences are SGHRS and YFSETQ. Trimming removed 4 bases at V and 0 bases at J, with 13 bases between. In DNA form, the CDR3 reads TGCGCCAGCAGCCTATACGGGCAGCTGAACACTGAAGCTTTCTTT. Its protein product is CASSLYGQLNTEAFF. The full variable domain, completed using reference TRBV5-1 and TRBJ1-1, is KAGVTQTPRYLIKTRGQQVTLSCSPISGHRSVSWYQQTPGQGLQFLFEYFSETQRNKGNFPGRFSGRQFSNSRSEMNVSTLELGDSALYLCASSLYGQLNTEAFFGQGTRLTVV.

CDR3 in amino acids: CASSGVGTGNTIYF. For the CDR3, the DNA is TGTGCCAGCAGCGGAGTGGGCACTGGAAACACCATATATTTT. The rearrangement joins TRBV9 to TRBJ1-3; no clear D. Germline V gene data show CDR1 as SGDLS and CDR2 as YYNGEE. V lost 3 bases to trimming and J lost 2 bases, with 9 bases between them. The CDR3 is 14 residues long.

The V and J genes are TRBV18 and TRBJ1-2; no reliable D call. V lost 3 bases and J 5 bases, leaving 19 bases between the germline ends. Germline V lookup: CDR1 KGHSH, CDR2 LQKENI. This CDR3 is 16 amino acids long. CDR3 DNA: TGTGCCAGCTCACCTTTTTCTGGAGACCCTAGTTATGGCTACACCTTC. Translation gives CASSPFSGDPSYGYTF.

The chain combines TRBV9 with TRBJ1-4, with a tentative D call TRBD1 (6 bases). The CDR3 has 14 residues. Trimming shortened V by 3 bases and J by 3 bases, and 9 bases separated the two germline ends. Germline values: CDR1 SGDLS, CDR2 YYNGEE. In nucleotides, the CDR3 is TGTGCCAGCAGCGAACAGGGAGCTAATGAAAAACTGTTTTTT. It yields the protein CASSEQGANEKLFF.

V gene TRBV6-5 combines with J gene TRBJ2-1; 8 bases line up with TRBD2. Germline V lookup: CDR1 MNHEY, CDR2 SVGAGI. With V trimmed by 5 bases and J by 1 base, 4 bases remained unmatched. The CDR3 length is 15 residues. Written as DNA, the CDR3 is TGTGCCAGCAGTATTCTAGCGGGTTCCTACAATGAGCAGTTCTTC. This translates into CASSILAGSYNEQFF.

The chain uses TRBV7-4 and TRBJ2-7, with 8 nucleotides matching TRBD1. The CDR3 is made up of 18 amino acids. Germline CDR1 SGHVT, CDR2 SQSDAQ. Germline trimming cut 2 bases from V and 4 bases from J; bases unmatched to any gene: 16. CDR3 bases: TGTGCCAGCAGCTTAAATCGAAAGTTCGACAGGGGATTGTACGAGCAGTACTTC. It codes for CASSLNRKFDRGLYEQYF.

Here the CDR3 reads CASSFLAGGSYEQYF. DNA for the CDR3: TGTGCCAGCAGCTTTCTAGCGGGGGGCTCCTACGAGCAGTACTTC. The chain combines TRBV5-4 with TRBJ2-7, with TRBD2 matching over 11 bases. The CDR3 covers 15 residues. V was clipped by 2 bases and J by 0 bases; unmatched bases: 1. CDR1 and CDR2 (germline): SGHNT, YYREEE (reference sequence). The full variable domain, completed using reference TRBV5-4 and TRBJ2-7, is ETGVTQSPTHLIKTRGQQVTLRCSSQSGHNTVSWYQQALGQGPQFIFQYYREEENGRGNFPPRFSGLQFPNYSSELNVNALELDDSALYLCASSFLAGGSYEQYFGPGTRLTVT.

With respect to this clone: At the DNA level, this CDR3 is encoded by other sequences in the same sample as well. The CDR3, as DNA: TGTGCCAGTAGTACAACAGGGGGGTACGAGCAGTACTTC. Its translation: CASSTTGGYEQYF. The chain recombines TRBV19 with TRBJ2-7; 8 bases agree with TRBD1. After removal of 4 bases from V and 4 bases from J, the junction contained 3 bases not matched to a gene. Germline CDR1 reads LNHDA; CDR2 reads SQIVND (reference sequence). This CDR3 spans 13 amino acids.

The rearrangement uses TRBV7-2 and TRBJ1-4, with D possibly TRBD1 on 5 matching bases. This CDR3 spans 14 amino acids. With 6 bases removed from V and 0 bases from J, the gap between germline ends came to 8 bases. Germline values: CDR1 SGHTA, CDR2 FQGNSA. CDR3 nucleotide sequence: TGTGCCAGCAGTCGACAGCCAACTAATGAAAAACTGTTTTTT. It codes for CASSRQPTNEKLFF.

In nucleotides, the CDR3 is TGTGCCAGCAGCTCAGCAGCCGGGACAGGGGTCTCACCCCTCCACTTT. Translating it yields CASSSAAGTGVSPLHF. The genes are TRBV7-2 and TRBJ1-6, with 10 bases lining up with TRBD1. The germline CDR1 and CDR2 sequences are SGHTA and FQGNSA. J gave up 10 bases and V 4 bases, and 10 bases lay outside the gene matches. The CDR3 totals 16 residues.

This clone appeared a single time. The chain is built from TRBV14 and TRBJ2-7, with TRBD2 as a possible D gene (7 bases). V was pared by 4 bases and J by 0 bases, with 13 bases between. There are 15 residues in the CDR3. Germline assignment: CDR1 SGHDN and CDR2 FVKESK. The CDR3, as DNA: TGTGCCAGCAGCCGGGGACGGGGGGCCTCCTACGAGCAGTACTTC. Protein: CASSRGRGASYEQYF.

This chain uses TRBV2 with TRBJ1-3; maybe TRBD1 (5 bases). The germline CDR1 and CDR2 sequences are SNHLY and FYNNEI. V lost 4 bases and J lost 2, with 15 bases in between. The CDR3 runs to 16 residues. CDR3 nucleotide sequence: TGTGCCAGCAGTGGGGGACGGATAACTCCTGGAAACACCATATATTTT. It encodes CASSGGRITPGNTIYF.

The chain combines TRBV5-1 with TRBJ2-3; D perhaps matches TRBD2 (6 bases). The CDR3 has 15 residues. Trimming removed 3 bases at V and 1 base at J, with 12 bases between. Germline-derived CDR1 and CDR2 are SGHRS and YFSETQ. This CDR3 is CASSWGLLGTDTQYF. In DNA form, the CDR3 reads TGCGCCAGCAGCTGGGGACTGTTGGGCACAGATACGCAGTATTTT.